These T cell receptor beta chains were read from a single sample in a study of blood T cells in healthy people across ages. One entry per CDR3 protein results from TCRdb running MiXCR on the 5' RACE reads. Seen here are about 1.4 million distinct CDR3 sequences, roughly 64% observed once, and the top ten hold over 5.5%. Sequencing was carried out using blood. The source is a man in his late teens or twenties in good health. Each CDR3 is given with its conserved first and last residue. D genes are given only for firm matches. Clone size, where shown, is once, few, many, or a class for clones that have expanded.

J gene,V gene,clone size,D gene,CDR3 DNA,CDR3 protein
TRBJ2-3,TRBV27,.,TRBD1,TGTGCCAGCAGCCCCTCGCCAGGGGGCTTTACAGATACGCAGTATTTT,CASSPSPGGFTDTQYF
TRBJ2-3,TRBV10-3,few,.,TGTGCCATCAGCACCTCGTCCCCCAACACAGATACGCAGTATTTT,CAISTSSPNTDTQYF
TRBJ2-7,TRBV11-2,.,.,TGTGCCAGCAGCTTAGGTGGGATCTACGAGCAGTACTTC,CASSLGGIYEQYF
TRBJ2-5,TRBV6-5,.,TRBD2,TGTGCCAGCGGACGACTAGCGGCTCTCCAAGAGACCCAGTACTTC,CASGRLAALQETQYF
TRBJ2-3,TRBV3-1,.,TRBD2,TGTGCCAGCAGCCAAGACCCGACTAGCGGGAGGGCAGATACGCAGTATTTT,CASSQDPTSGRADTQYF
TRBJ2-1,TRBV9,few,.,TGTGCCAGCAGCGTAGGGAGCGCGTCCTACAATGAGCAGTTCTTC,CASSVGSASYNEQFF
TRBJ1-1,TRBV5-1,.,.,TGCGCCAGCAGCTATGGGGGTGAGAACACTGAAGCTTTCTTT,CASSYGGENTEAFF
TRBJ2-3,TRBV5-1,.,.,TGCGCCAGCAGCTCCCACGGGGGCGGTCCGCAGTATTTT,CASSSHGGGPQYF
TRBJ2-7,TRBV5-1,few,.,TGCGCCAGCAGCTTGGAATTCGAGGCCTACGAGCAGTACTTC,CASSLEFEAYEQYF
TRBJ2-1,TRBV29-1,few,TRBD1,TGCAGCGTTGAGACAGGGAAATGGTCCAATGAGCAGTTCTTC,CSVETGKWSNEQFF
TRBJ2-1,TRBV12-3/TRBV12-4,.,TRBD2,TGTGCCAGCAGTACCCTTATGGGGGAGGGCGTCAATGAGCAGTTCTTC,CASSTLMGEGVNEQFF
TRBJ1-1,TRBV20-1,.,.,TGCAGTACCCGATCAGGGACGAACACTGAAGCTTTCTTT,CSTRSGTNTEAFF
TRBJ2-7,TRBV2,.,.,TGTGCCAGCGCGGACAGTGCCTACGAGCAGTACTTC,CASADSAYEQYF
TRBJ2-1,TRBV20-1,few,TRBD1,TGCAGTGCTACTACGACCGGGACAGGGAGCGATGAGCAGTTCTTC,CSATTTGTGSDEQFF
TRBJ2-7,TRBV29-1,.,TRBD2,TGCAGCGTTAAAAGGCGACTAGCGGGCCCCACCGAGCAGTACTTC,CSVKRRLAGPTEQYF
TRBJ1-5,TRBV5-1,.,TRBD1,TGCGCCAGCAGCCAAGGGACAGGGGCCACGGGGAATCAGCCCCAGCATTTT,CASSQGTGATGNQPQHF
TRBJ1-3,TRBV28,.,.,TGTGCCAGCAGACAAGATTGGGACATGAGCTCTGGAAACACCATATATTTT,CASRQDWDMSSGNTIYF
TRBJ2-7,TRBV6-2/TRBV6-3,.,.,TGTGCCAGCAGTTACTCCAAACGACAGAGCGCCTACGAGCAGTACTTC,CASSYSKRQSAYEQYF
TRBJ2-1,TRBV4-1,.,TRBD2,TGCGCCAGCAGCCAAGTCCAGCGGGAGGGCCTCAATGAGCAGTTCTTC,CASSQVQREGLNEQFF
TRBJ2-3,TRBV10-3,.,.,TGTGCCGCCAGGGGAGAAGGACGACTCGATTCCCAGTATTTT,CAARGEGRLDSQYF
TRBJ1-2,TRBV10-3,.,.,TGTGCCATCAGTGAGACCAAACAGGGCTACTATGGCTACACCTTC,CAISETKQGYYGYTF
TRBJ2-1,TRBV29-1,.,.,TGCAGCGGGCGAGGTCGGGACAACTACAATGAGCAGTTCTTC,CSGRGRDNYNEQFF
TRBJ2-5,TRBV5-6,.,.,TGTGCCAGCAGCTTCTCCGCGGGGCAAGAGACCCAGTACTTC,CASSFSAGQETQYF
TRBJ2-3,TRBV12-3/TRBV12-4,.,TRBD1,TGTGCCAGCAGTTCCATAGGACAGGGCGGCACAGATACGCAGTATTTT,CASSSIGQGGTDTQYF
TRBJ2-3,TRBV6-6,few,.,TGTGCCAGCAAGACGTCAGATACGCAGTATTTT,CASKTSDTQYF
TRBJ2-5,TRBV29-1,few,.,TGCAGCGCCACAGAGACGCAAGAGACCCAGTACTTC,CSATETQETQYF
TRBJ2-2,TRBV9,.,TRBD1,TGTGCCAGCAGCGCAGGGGGCGGGGAGCTGTTTTTT,CASSAGGGELFF
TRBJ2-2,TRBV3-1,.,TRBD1,TGTGCCAGCAGCAAAAGAGGGGGCAGAGCGGTCACCGGGGAGCTGTTTTTT,CASSKRGGRAVTGELFF
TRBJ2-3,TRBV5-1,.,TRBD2,TGCGCCAGCAGCTTGAGGCTAGCGGGGGGCTCCACGAATACGCAGTATTTT,CASSLRLAGGSTNTQYF
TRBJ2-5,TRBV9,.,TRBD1,TGTGCCAGCAGCGACCGAGACCCCCCGGGACAGTCAAATATAAAAGAGACCCAGTACTTC,CASSDRDPPGQSNIKETQYF
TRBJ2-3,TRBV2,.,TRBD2,TGTGCCAGCATCCCACTAGCGGGGAGCACAGATACGCAGTATTTT,CASIPLAGSTDTQYF
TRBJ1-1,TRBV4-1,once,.,TGCGCCAGCAGCCACATCGCAGGGAACACTGAAGCTTTCTTT,CASSHIAGNTEAFF
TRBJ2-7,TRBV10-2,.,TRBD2,TGCGCCAGCACTAGCGGGAGGTCCGAGCAGTACTTC,CASTSGRSEQYF
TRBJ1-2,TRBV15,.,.,TGTGCCACCAGCCAGGGACATACTAACTATGGCTACACCTTC,CATSQGHTNYGYTF
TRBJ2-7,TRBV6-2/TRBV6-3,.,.,TGTGCCAGCAGTTATACCCCCAGGGCCTTATCCTACGAGCAGTACTTC,CASSYTPRALSYEQYF
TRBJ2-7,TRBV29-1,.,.,TGCAGCGTTGCAGTCAGGGAGAACGAGCAGTACTTC,CSVAVRENEQYF
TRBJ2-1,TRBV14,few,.,TGTGCCAGCAGCCAAGATCTGGACTCCCGGCAGTTCTTC,CASSQDLDSRQFF
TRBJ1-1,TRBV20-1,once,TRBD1,TGCAGTACAACAGGGGGCAGGAGCACTGAAGCTTTCTTT,CSTTGGRSTEAFF
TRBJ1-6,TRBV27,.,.,TGTGCCAGCAGTTGCCAGGGTGACTCACCCCTCCACTTT,CASSCQGDSPLHF
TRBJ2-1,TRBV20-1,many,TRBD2,TGCAGTGCTAGGACTAGCGGGGGCTCTGCTGAGCAGTTCTTC,CSARTSGGSAEQFF
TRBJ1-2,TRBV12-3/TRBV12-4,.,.,TGTGCCAGTTCGGGCAGGGCAAGAGTCTATGGCTACACCTTC,CASSGRARVYGYTF
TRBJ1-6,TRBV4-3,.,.,TGCGCCAGCAGCCAAGAAAATCAAGGGCATTCACCCCTCCACTTT,CASSQENQGHSPLHF
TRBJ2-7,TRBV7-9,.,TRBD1,TGTGCCAGCAGCTGGACCTCGGGACAGCACTTCTACGAGCAGTACTTC,CASSWTSGQHFYEQYF
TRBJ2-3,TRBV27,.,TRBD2,TGTGCCAGCAACCAAGCTCTGGGGCTAGCGGGCACAGATACGCAGTATTTT,CASNQALGLAGTDTQYF
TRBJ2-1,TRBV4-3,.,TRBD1,TGCGCCAGCAGCCAAGGGACCCGCCGGGACAGGGGGAACAATGAGCAGTTCTTC,CASSQGTRRDRGNNEQFF
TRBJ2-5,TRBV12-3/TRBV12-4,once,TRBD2,TGTGCCAGCACCCCCGGACTAGCTTTTAGTGAGACCCAGTACTTC,CASTPGLAFSETQYF